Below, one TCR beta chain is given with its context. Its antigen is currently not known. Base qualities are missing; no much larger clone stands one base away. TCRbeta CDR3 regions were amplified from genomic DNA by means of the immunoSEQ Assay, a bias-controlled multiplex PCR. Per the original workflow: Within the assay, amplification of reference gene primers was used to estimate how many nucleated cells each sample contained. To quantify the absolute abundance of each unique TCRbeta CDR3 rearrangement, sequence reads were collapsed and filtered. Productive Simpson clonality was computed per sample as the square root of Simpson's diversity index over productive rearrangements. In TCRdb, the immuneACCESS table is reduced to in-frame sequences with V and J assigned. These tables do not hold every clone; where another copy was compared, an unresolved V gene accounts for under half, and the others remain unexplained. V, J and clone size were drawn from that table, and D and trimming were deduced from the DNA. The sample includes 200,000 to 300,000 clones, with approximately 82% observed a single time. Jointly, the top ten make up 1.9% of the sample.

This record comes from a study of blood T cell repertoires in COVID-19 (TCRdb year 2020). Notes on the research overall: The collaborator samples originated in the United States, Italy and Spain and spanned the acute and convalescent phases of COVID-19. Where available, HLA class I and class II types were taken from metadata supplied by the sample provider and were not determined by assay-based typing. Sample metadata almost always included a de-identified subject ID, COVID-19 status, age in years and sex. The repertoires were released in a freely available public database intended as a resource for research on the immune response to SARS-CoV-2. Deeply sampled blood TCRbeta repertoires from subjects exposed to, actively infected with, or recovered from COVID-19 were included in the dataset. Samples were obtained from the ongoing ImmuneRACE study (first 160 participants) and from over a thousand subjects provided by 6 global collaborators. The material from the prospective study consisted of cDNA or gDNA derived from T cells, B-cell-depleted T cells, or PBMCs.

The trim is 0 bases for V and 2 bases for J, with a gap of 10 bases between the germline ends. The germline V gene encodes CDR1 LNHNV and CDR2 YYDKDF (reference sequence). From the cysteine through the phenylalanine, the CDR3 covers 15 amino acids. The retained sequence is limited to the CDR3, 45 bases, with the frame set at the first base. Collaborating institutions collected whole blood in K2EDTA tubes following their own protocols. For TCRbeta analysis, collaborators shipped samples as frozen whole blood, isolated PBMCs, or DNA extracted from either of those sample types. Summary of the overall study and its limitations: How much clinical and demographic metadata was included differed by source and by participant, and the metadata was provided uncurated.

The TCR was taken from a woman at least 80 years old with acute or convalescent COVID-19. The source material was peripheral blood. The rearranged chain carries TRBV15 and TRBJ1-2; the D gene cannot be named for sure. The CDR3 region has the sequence CATSRDPARNYGYTF. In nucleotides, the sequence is TGTGCCACCAGCAGAGATCCGGCCAGGAACTATGGCTACACCTTC.